The clone carrying this TCR beta chain was recorded at least ten times. CDR3 length: 17 amino acids. V dropped 0 bases and J dropped 2 bases, with 16 bases sitting between them. The germline V gene has CDR1 SEHNR and CDR2 FQNEAQ (reference sequence). Profiled with immunoSEQ multiplex PCR; TCRdb holds only in-frame clones, not every one. The sample records 650,000 to 750,000 clones, 72% being singletons. The data were obtained in a study of shared clonotypes between healthy human individuals. The sequenced sample consisted of memory CD4+ T cells sorted from blood. Described subset: CD45RA-negative fraction. The receptor was isolated from a woman aged 30 to 39 in good health. The chain couples TRBV7-9 to TRBJ2-5, with D possibly matching TRBD1 (6 bases). CDR3 amino acids: CASSLARGRGLQETQYF. CDR3 in DNA: TGTGCCAGCAGCTTAGCGAGGGGCAGGGGTCTGCAAGAGACCCAGTACTTC.